The clone carrying this T cell receptor beta chain has only a few counts. The CDR3 totals 13 residues. V lost 10 bases and J lost 4; bases outside the gene matches: 6. Germline values: CDR1 LNHDA, CDR2 SQIVND (reference sequence). The TCRbeta library incorporated unique molecular identifiers. TCRdb itself ran the PCR reads through MiXCR, one entry per CDR3 protein. The data contain about 340,000 distinct CDR3 sequences, over 9% of them singletons. The data derive from a study of T-cell reconstitution after alpha-beta-depleted transplantation in children. The receptor comes from a human donor who donated a stem cell graft to a child with acute lymphoblastic leukemia. Sample: PBMCs from the stem cell graft donor, taken from the stem cell graft. This chain connects TRBV19 to TRBJ2-4; 8 nucleotides agree with TRBD2. CDR3 protein: CATQGLEKNIQYF. CDR3 nucleotides: TGTGCCACGCAGGGACTAGAAAAAAACATTCAGTACTTC.